Below, one T cell receptor (beta chain) is given with its context. V lost 0 bases, J lost 6 bases, and 13 bases stayed unmatched. The CDR3 has 18 residues. Germline CDR1 LGHNA, CDR2 YNFKEQ. Libraries were prepared by immunoSEQ multiplex PCR; TCRdb keeps only in-frame clonotypes and omits some of them. Here the sample spans 35,000 to 45,000 clones, around 79% being singletons. Single viable CD3+CD4+CD8-CD45RO+ cells were sorted as the memory CD4+ T cells. This entry comes from a study of memory CD4+ T cells and cytomegalovirus serostatus. The receptor was derived from an adult in good health and CMV-seropositive. The V gene is TRBV4-2, the J gene TRBJ2-4; TRBD2 matches 8 bases. Material for sequencing was memory CD4+ T cells from blood. The CDR3 sequence: CASSQDRDGGASRNIQYF. CDR3 coding DNA: TGTGCCAGCAGCCAAGACCGCGACGGGGGGGCCTCGAGAAACATTCAGTACTTC.